A single sample is the source of the 27 T cell receptor beta chains below, sequenced in a study of identical twins. A single record per CDR3 protein comes from TCRdb applying MiXCR to the 5' RACE reads. The sample contains about 690,000 distinct CDR3 sequences, around 6% of which appear only once. The sample consisted of naive T cells sorted from blood. The receptors stem from a man between 18 and 29 years old in good health.

The sample holds a few counts of this clonotype. The genes are TRBV20-1 and TRBJ2-1; D remains ambiguous. This CDR3 is 16 amino acids long. V lost 2 bases and J 4 bases, leaving 18 bases between the germline ends. CDR1 and CDR2 from the germline V gene are DFQATT and SNEGSKA (reference sequence). CDR3 protein: CSARMKLEGLYNEQFF. CDR3 DNA sequence: TGCAGTGCTAGAATGAAATTAGAAGGTCTTTACAATGAGCAGTTCTTC.

This clonotype was seen repeatedly, ten times or more. This chain joins TRBV5-6 and TRBJ2-7; 7 bases line up with TRBD1. CDR3 length equals 13 residues. CDR1 SGHDT and CDR2 YYEEEE come from the germline V gene. J gave up 3 bases and V 3 bases, and 3 bases lay outside the gene matches. This CDR3 reads CASSSGTVYEQYF. The CDR3 nucleotides read TGTGCCAGCAGCTCGGGGACAGTCTACGAGCAGTACTTC.

Many counts were recorded for this clonotype. The CDR3 nucleotides are TGTGCCAGCAGTTCGGGACTAGCGGGAGTAGATACGCAGTATTTT. This translates into CASSSGLAGVDTQYF. V gene TRBV28 combines with J gene TRBJ2-3; TRBD2 matches 14 bases. Germline CDR1 MDHEN, CDR2 SYDVKM. The CDR3 loop spans 15 amino acids. Trimming removed 4 bases from V and 5 bases from J; junction bases left unmatched: 2.

The V call is TRBV6-5, the J call TRBJ2-3, with D unclear. Trimming left V 0 bases short and J 0 bases short, with 7 bases between. This CDR3 is built from 15 residues. Looked up from germline, CDR1 is MNHEY and CDR2 is SVGAGI. The CDR3 protein is CASSYSGISTDTQYF. The CDR3 DNA is TGTGCCAGCAGTTACTCGGGAATTAGCACAGATACGCAGTATTTT.

This clonotype appeared many times. The genes are TRBV3-1 and TRBJ2-1; 13 bases line up with TRBD2. With V trimmed by 4 bases and J by 8 bases, 5 bases remained unmatched. Germline-derived CDR1 and CDR2 are LGHDT and YNNKEL (reference sequence). The CDR3 loop spans 15 amino acids. The CDR3: CASSLGTSGIYEQFF. DNA of the CDR3: TGTGCCAGCAGCCTCGGGACTAGCGGGATCTATGAGCAGTTCTTC.

This clonotype was counted ten times or more. The V and J genes are TRBV6-5 and TRBJ2-1, with TRBD2 identical over 12 bases. CDR1 MNHEY and CDR2 SVGAGI come from the germline V gene. The CDR3 totals 16 residues. V was clipped by 4 bases and J by 9 bases; unmatched bases: 10. CDR3 loop: CASSSRTSGINGEQFF. In DNA, the CDR3 is TGTGCCAGCAGTTCCCGGACTAGCGGGATTAATGGTGAGCAGTTCTTC.

This clonotype was found many times. This chain joins TRBV30 and TRBJ2-2, with D hard to call. V lost 1 base to trimming and J lost 7 bases, with 7 bases between them. CDR1 and CDR2 (germline): GTSNPN, SVGIG (reference sequence). The CDR3 sequence is 12 residues long. CDR3 residues: CAWSAVHGELFF. The CDR3 DNA reads as TGTGCCTGGAGTGCCGTTCACGGGGAGCTGTTTTTT.

This clonotype was counted a few times. The V and J genes are TRBV2 and TRBJ2-7; D is unresolved. The CDR3 is 13 amino acids. Trimming took 0 bases from V and 6 from J, leaving 9 bases between them. Germline V gene data show CDR1 as SNHLY and CDR2 as FYNNEI. As DNA, the CDR3 is TGTGCCAGCAGTGAAGCGTTTCCCTCCGAGCAGTACGTC. It translates to CASSEAFPSEQYV.

This clonotype has ten or more counts. CDR3 sequence (DNA): TGTGCCAGCAAACACGGCACTAGCGGGAGCGATACGCAGTATTTT. It codes for CASKHGTSGSDTQYF. V is TRBV6-1 and J is TRBJ2-3, with 11 bases matching TRBD2. Germline CDR1 and CDR2: MNHNS and SASEGT. V was clipped by 7 bases and J by 6 bases; unmatched bases: 9. CDR3 length equals 15 residues.

This clonotype was detected many times. The genes are TRBV12-3 or TRBV12-4 and TRBJ2-2, with D perhaps matching TRBD2 (6 bases). The CDR3 is 13 residues long. V was pared by 11 bases and J by 3 bases, with 13 bases between. The CDR3 loop reads CAGRDSYTGELFF. The CDR3 nucleotides are TGTGCCGGCCGGGACTCTTACACCGGGGAGCTGTTTTTT.

This clonotype was counted ten times or more. J is TRBJ2-1 and V is TRBV12-3 or TRBV12-4, with 7 bases fitting TRBD1. V trimming: 1 base; J trimming: 5 bases; junction bases outside the gene matches: 14. The length of the CDR3 is 18 residues. CDR3 coding DNA: TGTGCCAGCAGTTTAGTTCTCCTTAGGGGGACAGCAGACAATGAGCAGTTCTTC. This sequence encodes CASSLVLLRGTADNEQFF.

This clonotype was counted at least ten times. The rearrangement joins TRBV30 to TRBJ2-1; TRBD2 aligns across 11 bases. V dropped 4 bases and J dropped 4; count of bases not matched to a gene: 0. CDR1 and CDR2 from the germline V gene are GTSNPN and SVGIG (reference sequence). There are 13 residues in the CDR3. The CDR3 DNA follows: TGTGCCTGGATAGCGGGAGGGTACAATGAGCAGTTCTTC. Translating it yields CAWIAGGYNEQFF.

This clonotype was seen many times. The chain has TRBV24-1 and TRBJ2-1; 9 nucleotides align to TRBD1. The trim removed 3 bases at V and 3 bases at J, leaving 5 bases unmatched. The germline V gene has CDR1 KGHDR and CDR2 SFDVKD. CDR3 length equals 16 residues. As DNA, the CDR3 is TGTGCCACCAGTGATGCCGGGACAGGGAGCTACAATGAGCAGTTCTTC. As protein: CATSDAGTGSYNEQFF.

This clonotype has a count of ten or more. The chain recombines TRBV20-1 with TRBJ2-3; D gene uncertain. The CDR3 spans 14 residues. The V end was cut by 2 bases, the J end by 3 bases, with 12 bases between. CDR1 and CDR2 (germline): DFQATT, SNEGSKA (reference sequence). CDR3 residues: CSARIPGQTDTQYF. Written as DNA, the CDR3 is TGCAGTGCTAGAATACCAGGTCAAACAGATACGCAGTATTTT.

This clonotype was seen at least ten times. The rearrangement uses TRBV20-1 and TRBJ2-7, with a weak D call TRBD1 (6 bases). CDR3 length equals 14 residues. The V gene lost 5 bases and the J gene lost 5 bases, with 19 bases spanning the gap. Germline V gene sequence: CDR1 DFQATT, CDR2 SNEGSKA (reference sequence). Here the CDR3 reads CSAALTGPENEQYF. CDR3 bases: TGCAGTGCTGCCCTGACAGGCCCTGAGAACGAGCAGTACTTC.

The table lists this clonotype with a few counts. The CDR3 region is CASSRGLLNTEAFF. Written as DNA, the CDR3 is TGTGCCAGCAGCCGCGGATTGCTGAACACTGAAGCTTTCTTT. The V and J genes are TRBV6-1 and TRBJ1-1; D is unclear. This CDR3 comprises 14 residues. The germline V gene encodes CDR1 MNHNS and CDR2 SASEGT. The V gene lost 6 bases and the J gene lost 0 bases, with 11 bases spanning the gap.

For the CDR3, the DNA is TGCAGTGCTAGAGTTCGCGGGTCCCCGGTGAATGAGCAGTTCTTC. It translates to CSARVRGSPVNEQFF. The V call is TRBV20-1, the J call TRBJ2-1; D may be TRBD2 (5 bases). Between the trimmed V and J ends, which lost 1 base and 7 bases, there was a span of 17 bases. CDR1 is DFQATT and CDR2 is SNEGSKA in the germline V gene (reference sequence). CDR3 size: 15 residues.

This clonotype was seen more than once but under ten times. The J gene is TRBJ2-5, the V gene TRBV20-1; 8 bases fit TRBD1. The CDR3 loop spans 15 amino acids. Germline V gene sequence: CDR1 DFQATT, CDR2 SNEGSKA (reference sequence). Trimming cost V 0 bases and J 5 bases; bases outside gene matches: 8. CDR3 coding DNA: TGCAGTGCTAGAGATTTGCGACAGGGGTTCGAGACCCAGTACTTC. Translating it yields CSARDLRQGFETQYF.

In this sample, this clonotype turned up many times. The chain employs TRBV12-3 or TRBV12-4 and TRBJ2-5, with TRBD1 matching 7 bases. The CDR3 totals 15 residues. With 4 bases clipped from V and 2 bases from J, the junction kept 7 bases outside the gene matches. CDR3 amino acids: CASSSPSRGQETQYF. CDR3 bases: TGTGCCAGCAGTTCCCCCTCCAGGGGGCAAGAGACCCAGTACTTC.

Only a few counts were recorded for this clonotype. The CDR3 nucleotides are TGTGCCAGCAATACCGACAGCTCTGGAAACACCATATATTTT. This gives the protein CASNTDSSGNTIYF. The genes are TRBV5-5 and TRBJ1-3, with D possibly TRBD1 on 5 matching bases. Germline V gives CDR1 SGHKS, CDR2 YYEKEE (reference sequence). The length of the CDR3 is 14 residues. V was clipped by 6 bases and J by 0 bases, with 10 bases between them.

This clonotype was seen only a few times. The V gene is TRBV19, the J gene TRBJ2-1; possible D gene TRBD2, 5 bases. Germline V gives CDR1 LNHDA, CDR2 SQIVND (reference sequence). The CDR3 loop spans 16 amino acids. V was pared by 3 bases and J by 0 bases, with 12 bases between. CDR3 amino acids: CASSIGSASSYNEQFF. The CDR3 coding sequence is TGTGCCAGTAGTATTGGTAGCGCAAGCTCCTACAATGAGCAGTTCTTC.

This clonotype was detected many times. CDR3: CSVVGQNRNGNTIYF. The CDR3 DNA reads as TGCAGCGTTGTCGGGCAAAATCGTAACGGAAACACCATATATTTT. This chain uses TRBV29-1 with TRBJ1-3; no clear D. There are 15 residues in the CDR3. Deletions cut 4 bases from V and 4 bases from J, with 17 bases between. Germline CDR1 SQVTM, CDR2 ANQGSEA.

This clonotype was seen many times. The CDR3 DNA reads TGTGCCAGCAAACTAGTTTCCTACAATGAGCAGTTCTTC. The encoded protein is CASKLVSYNEQFF. The chain joins TRBV12-3 or TRBV12-4 to TRBJ2-1; a weak D match, TRBD2 (5 bases). Trimming removed 7 bases at V and 1 base at J, with 8 bases between. The CDR3 spans 13 residues.

The sample holds many counts of this clonotype. This rearrangement joins TRBV6-5 to TRBJ1-1; the D gene is possibly TRBD1 (5 bases). CDR1 is MNHEY and CDR2 is SVGAGI in the germline V gene. This CDR3 is built from 12 residues. The V and J ends lost 7 bases and 3 bases respectively, with 9 bases between them. This CDR3 reads CASMGVDTEAFF. The CDR3 coding sequence is TGTGCCAGCATGGGGGTTGACACTGAAGCTTTCTTT.

The sample holds a few counts of this clonotype. The CDR3 region is CASSQSATYNEQFF. The CDR3 DNA is TGTGCCAGCAGCCAATCCGCCACCTACAATGAGCAGTTCTTC. This chain uses TRBV3-1 with TRBJ2-1; D not certain. V lost 2 bases, J lost 2 bases, and 7 bases lay in between. Germline V lookup: CDR1 LGHDT, CDR2 YNNKEL (reference sequence). This CDR3 has 14 amino acids.

The chain carries TRBV7-9 and TRBJ2-7; possibly TRBD2 for D (5 bases). The germline V gene has CDR1 SEHNR and CDR2 FQNEAQ (reference sequence). The ends were cut back, 5 bases at V and 5 bases at J, with 16 bases in the middle. The CDR3 totals 14 residues. The CDR3: CASSRLGGVDEQYV. In DNA form, the CDR3 reads TGTGCCAGCAGCCGCCTAGGAGGAGTGGACGAGCAGTACGTC.

This clonotype was detected only a few times. The J gene is TRBJ2-1, the V gene TRBV30; 10 bases line up with TRBD2. The CDR3 is 15 amino acids. The V segment lost 1 base and the J segment 7 bases; nucleotides outside the gene matches: 7. CDR1 is GTSNPN, CDR2 SVGIG, per germline (reference sequence). CDR3 in DNA: TGTGCCTGGAGTGGGACTAGCGGAACGGGGAATGAGCAGTTCTTC. This gives the protein CAWSGTSGTGNEQFF.